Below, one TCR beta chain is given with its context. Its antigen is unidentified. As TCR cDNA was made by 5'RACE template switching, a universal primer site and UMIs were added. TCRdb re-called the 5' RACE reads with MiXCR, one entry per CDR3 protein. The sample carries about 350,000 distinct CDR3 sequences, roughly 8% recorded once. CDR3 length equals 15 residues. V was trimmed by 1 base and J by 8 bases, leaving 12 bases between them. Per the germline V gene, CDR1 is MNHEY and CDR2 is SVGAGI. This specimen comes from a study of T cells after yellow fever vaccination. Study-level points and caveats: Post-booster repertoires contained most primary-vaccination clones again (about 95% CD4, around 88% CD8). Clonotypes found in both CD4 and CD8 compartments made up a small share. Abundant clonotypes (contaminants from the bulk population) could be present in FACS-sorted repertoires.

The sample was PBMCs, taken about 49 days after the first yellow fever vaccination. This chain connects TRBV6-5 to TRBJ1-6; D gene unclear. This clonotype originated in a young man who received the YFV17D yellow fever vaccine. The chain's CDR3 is CASSYWRDPDSPLHF. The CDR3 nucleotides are TGTGCCAGCAGTTACTGGAGGGATCCGGATTCACCCCTCCACTTT.